A few counts support the clone carrying this TCR beta chain. The antigen remains undetermined. This CDR3 is also generated by other DNA sequences in the sample. This table comes from immunoSEQ multiplex PCR, and its TCRdb copy is limited to in-frame clones, with some not included. The sample has 140,000 or so clones, around 90% seen once. The data were obtained in a study of T cell responses to AZD1222 COVID-19 vaccine. Germline CDR1 is SEHNR and CDR2 is FQNEAQ (reference sequence). The ends were cut back, 1 base at V and 1 base at J, with 7 bases in the middle. CDR3 length: 14 amino acids. Study results and limitations: Spike-wide vaccine-associated CD4 TCRs dominated at 160-218 and 743-854. The sample set comprised mostly white British donors with more females, and clonal diversity was possibly underestimated.

This clonotype was obtained from an adult who received the AZD1222 COVID-19 vaccine. The material was peripheral blood, obtained 28 days after the second AZD1222 dose. The chain employs TRBV7-9 and TRBJ1-1; no reliable D call. The CDR3 sequence: CASSLGGGNTEAFF. Written as DNA, the CDR3 is TGTGCCAGCAGCTTAGGGGGTGGGAACACTGAAGCTTTCTTT.